These 29 T cell receptor beta chains were all obtained from the same sample, sequenced in a study of persistence of HIV-infected CD4 T cells. Cells were stimulated with CMV-infected fibroblast lysates at roughly 10 ug/mL. Memory cells lacking CD40L and CD69 with high CD45RO were sorted. The immunoSEQ assay was version 4, run in survey mode. Clones were read by immunoSEQ multiplex PCR, and TCRdb kept only the in-frame ones, dropping some. This table holds some 41,000 clones, approximately 80% found once. Their specific antigens are unknown. The sample in question was CD4+ T cells sorted from PBMCs after roughly 19-hour stimulation, obtained from a patient who received antiretroviral therapy. The receptors originated from an adult man with HIV who was CMV-seropositive.

CDR3 amino acids: CASSQASRGGRSSFDEKLFF. In DNA, the CDR3 is TGTGCCAGCAGCCAGGCGAGCAGAGGAGGGAGAAGCTCCTTTGATGAAAAACTGTTTTTT. The J gene is TRBJ1-4, the V gene TRBV4-2; D call uncertain. Germline-derived CDR1 and CDR2 are LGHNA and YNFKEQ. The CDR3 has 20 residues. V was clipped by 3 bases and J by 6 bases, with 29 bases between them.

This chain links TRBV2 with TRBJ1-2; TRBD1 is a possible D gene (6 bases). Germline lookup yields CDR1 SNHLY and CDR2 FYNNEI. With 2 bases removed from V and 5 bases from J, the gap between germline ends came to 15 bases. CDR3 size: 15 residues. As DNA, the CDR3 is TGTGCCAGCAGTGAATGGGGGCAGGGGCCTTATGGCTACACCTTC. Amino acid sequence: CASSEWGQGPYGYTF.

This clone has a handful of counts. The chain carries TRBV28 and TRBJ2-7; 9 bases are shared with TRBD2. This CDR3 has 16 residues. With 4 bases clipped from V and 1 base from J, the junction kept 8 bases outside the gene matches. Germline loops: CDR1 MDHEN, CDR2 SYDVKM. The DNA for the CDR3 is TGTGCCAGCAGTTCTTCAGCGGGGGGCCCTTCCTACGAGCAGTACTTC. This codes for CASSSSAGGPSYEQYF.

The genes are TRBV4-1 and TRBJ1-2; D not resolved. The CDR3 runs to 17 residues. The germline V and J ends were trimmed by 4 bases and 2 bases, with 20 bases remaining between them. Germline CDR1 MGHRA, CDR2 YSYEKL. CDR3 nucleotide sequence: TGCGCCAGCAGCCCTGTCTCGCTTGGACGAGAGAACTATGGCTACACCTTC. Its protein is CASSPVSLGRENYGYTF.

This clone was detected only a few times. CDR3 residues: CASSEVQGYTEAFF. The CDR3 nucleotides are TGTGCCAGCAGTGAAGTACAGGGATACACTGAAGCTTTCTTT. The V and J genes are TRBV2 and TRBJ1-1; D is perhaps TRBD1 (6 bases). V lost 1 base and J lost 3, with 9 bases in between. The CDR3 has 14 amino acids. The germline CDR1 and CDR2 sequences are SNHLY and FYNNEI.

The chain has TRBV7-2 and TRBJ1-1, with D tentatively TRBD1 (6 bases). The CDR3 is made up of 15 amino acids. With 1 base removed from V and 6 bases from J, the gap between germline ends came to 15 bases. Per the germline V gene, CDR1 is SGHTA and CDR2 is FQGNSA. The CDR3 region has the DNA TGTGCCAGCAGCTTAGTGGGAGGGGCAGGGGCTGAAGCTTTCTTT. Translating it yields CASSLVGGAGAEAFF.

The rearrangement uses TRBV4-2 and TRBJ1-2; D unresolved. CDR1 is LGHNA, CDR2 YNFKEQ, per germline. Between the trimmed V and J ends, which lost 0 bases and 4 bases, there was a span of 9 bases. CDR3 length equals 14 residues. CDR3: CASSQETDFYGYTF. The CDR3 DNA follows: TGTGCCAGCAGCCAAGAAACGGATTTCTATGGCTACACCTTC.

The genes are TRBV19 and TRBJ1-4; weak D call: TRBD1 (6 bases). V lost 5 bases to trimming and J lost 0 bases, with 10 bases between them. Germline V gene lookup returns CDR1 LNHDA and CDR2 SQIVND (reference sequence). The CDR3 runs to 15 residues. The CDR3 coding sequence is TGTGCCAGTAGTCCCCAGGGGACAACTAATGAAAAACTGTTTTTT. Encoded protein: CASSPQGTTNEKLFF.

The gene calls are TRBV4-1 and TRBJ2-7; 15 bases agree with TRBD2. After removal of 3 bases from V and 0 bases from J, the junction contained 9 bases not matched to a gene. The CDR3 sequence is 19 residues long. Germline CDR1 MGHRA, CDR2 YSYEKL. The CDR3 coding sequence is TGCGCCAGCAGCCACCCCGGACTAGCGGGGGGGCCAAGCTCCTACGAGCAGTACTTC. It encodes CASSHPGLAGGPSSYEQYF.

The chain couples TRBV19 to TRBJ2-4; D gene unclear. Trimming removed 2 bases from V and 2 bases from J, with 10 bases in between. This CDR3 has 15 amino acids. Germline CDR1 LNHDA, CDR2 SQIVND (reference sequence). The CDR3 is CASSIWVGTKNIQYF. In DNA, the CDR3 is TGTGCCAGTAGTATATGGGTAGGAACCAAAAACATTCAGTACTTC.

This clone was seen only once. This chain links TRBV5-1 with TRBJ1-5; 7 nucleotides match TRBD1. The CDR3 is 15 residues long. Germline V gives CDR1 SGHRS, CDR2 YFSETQ. J gave up 5 bases and V 4 bases, and 9 bases lay outside the gene matches. CDR3 protein: CASSPTTGSDQPQHF. DNA for the CDR3: TGCGCCAGCAGCCCAACGACAGGGAGCGATCAGCCCCAGCATTTT.

In its sample, this clone was seen once. This chain uses TRBV6-5 with TRBJ2-2; the D gene could be TRBD1 or TRBD2 (5 bases each). Germline loops: CDR1 MNHEY, CDR2 SVGAGI. The CDR3 is made up of 14 amino acids. Trimming took off 7 bases at V and 7 bases at J, with 16 bases between the two ends. CDR3 in DNA: TGTGCCAGCACCATTTTGGGACGAATCGGGGAGCTGTTTTTT. Translating gives CASTILGRIGELFF.

On this clone: The junction differs from germline at one of its ends, possibly a read error. The rearrangement uses TRBV10-1 and TRBJ1-5, with TRBD1 matching 7 bases. CDR1 WNHNN and CDR2 SYGVQD come from the germline V gene (reference sequence). The CDR3 extends over 13 amino acids. The CDR3 sequence: CASSEQGTQSQHF. CDR3 in DNA: TGCGCCAGCAGTGAACAGGGGACTCAGTCCCAGCATTTT.

The chain employs TRBV7-3 and TRBJ2-3; no clear D. V was trimmed by 4 bases and J by 1 base, leaving 6 bases between them. Germline V gene lookup returns CDR1 SGHTA and CDR2 FQGTGA. The CDR3 sequence is 13 residues long. CDR3 in DNA: TGTGCCAGCAGCTCCTCGGGCACAGATACGCAGTATTTT. This gives the protein CASSSSGTDTQYF.

CDR3 residues: CASSFLSGANVLTF. The CDR3 DNA reads as TGTGCCAGCAGCTTCCTCTCTGGGGCCAACGTCCTGACTTTC. This rearrangement joins TRBV5-4 to TRBJ2-6; D is unresolved. The CDR3 covers 14 residues. V gave up 2 bases and J gave up 0 bases, with 3 bases separating them. CDR1 is SGHNT and CDR2 is YYREEE in the germline V gene (reference sequence).

This clone was recorded once. V and J are TRBV7-9 and TRBJ2-3; the match to TRBD2 covers 13 bases. J was trimmed by 2 bases and V by 5 bases; bases with no gene match: 7. Germline lookup yields CDR1 SEHNR and CDR2 FQNEAQ (reference sequence). This CDR3 region has 17 residues. DNA of the CDR3: TGTGCCAGCAGCAAATTGACTAGCGGGGGGACCACAGATACGCAGTATTTT. Amino acids: CASSKLTSGGTTDTQYF.

This chain links TRBV3-1 (or the pseudogene TRBV3-2) with TRBJ2-1; a weak D match, TRBD1 (6 bases). Germline CDR1 LGHDT, CDR2 YNNKEL (reference sequence). The CDR3 covers 13 residues. V was pared by 5 bases and J by 10 bases, with 15 bases between. CDR3 DNA sequence: TGTGCCAGCAGCTTCACCACTAGGGGGGAGCAGTTCTTC. Amino acids: CASSFTTRGEQFF.

J is TRBJ2-2 and V is TRBV3-1 (or the pseudogene TRBV3-2); 12 bases line up with TRBD2. Trimming removed 0 bases from V and 4 bases from J; junction bases left unmatched: 9. The CDR3 extends over 19 amino acids. In germline, CDR1 is LGHDT, CDR2 YNNKEL (reference sequence). The CDR3 nucleotides are TGTGCCAGCAGCCAAGAAAGGCTAGCGGGGGGGTCGGGCACCGGGGAGCTGTTTTTT. It specifies CASSQERLAGGSGTGELFF.

The CDR3 loop is CASSLWLYEKLFF. The DNA for the CDR3 is TGTGCCAGCAGTTTATGGTTATATGAAAAACTGTTTTTT. The rearrangement links TRBV12-3 or TRBV12-4 to TRBJ1-4; D gene uncertain. V was cut by 2 bases and J by 6 bases, with 7 bases left in between. This CDR3 region has 13 residues.

This clone was seen a few times. The V and J genes are TRBV19 and TRBJ1-5; possibly TRBD1 for D (6 bases). Germline lookup yields CDR1 LNHDA and CDR2 SQIVND (reference sequence). V was cut by 5 bases and J by 6 bases, with 14 bases left in between. The length of the CDR3 is 14 residues. The CDR3 here is CASSPRQEGQPQHF. For the CDR3, the DNA is TGTGCCAGTAGTCCACGACAGGAGGGTCAGCCCCAGCATTTT.

This clone appeared a few times. The J gene is TRBJ2-7, the V gene TRBV6-5; D is ambiguous. The germline V gene encodes CDR1 MNHEY and CDR2 SVGAGI. Trimming cost V 6 bases and J 5 bases, with 5 bases left between them. The CDR3 covers 10 residues. CDR3: CASRADEQYF. The DNA for the CDR3 is TGTGCCAGCAGGGCGGACGAGCAGTACTTC.

The table lists this clone with a few counts. The V call is TRBV6-1, the J call TRBJ1-5, with 7 positions matching TRBD1. Trimming at V came to 2 bases and at J to 4 bases, leaving 17 bases not matched to a gene. This CDR3 has 19 residues. Germline V CDR1 and CDR2: MNHNS, SASEGT. For the CDR3, the DNA is TGTGCCAGCAGTGAAAGGGGACAGTTTTTCAGATCCCCTAATCAGCCCCAGCATTTT. Residues: CASSERGQFFRSPNQPQHF.

The J gene is TRBJ2-2, the V gene TRBV12-3 or TRBV12-4; D gene ambiguous. CDR3 length: 13 residues. Deletions cut 2 bases from V and 3 bases from J, with 4 bases between. The CDR3 DNA reads TGTGCCAGCAGTTTACAGGACACCGGGGAGCTGTTTTTT. Amino acids: CASSLQDTGELFF.

This clone came up a few times. V is TRBV5-1 and J is TRBJ1-1; TRBD1 matches at 7 bases. Germline V gives CDR1 SGHRS, CDR2 YFSETQ. The CDR3 loop spans 13 amino acids. Losses at the gene ends were 5 bases for V and 5 bases for J; bases not matched to a gene: 6. The CDR3 is CASRANRGTEAFF. The CDR3 region has the DNA TGCGCCAGCAGGGCGAACAGGGGAACTGAAGCTTTCTTT.

The chain links TRBV7-2 to TRBJ1-5; perhaps TRBD1 as D (6 bases). V was pared by 3 bases and J by 2 bases, with 8 bases between. Germline lookup yields CDR1 SGHTA and CDR2 FQGNSA. CDR3 length equals 14 residues. In DNA, the CDR3 is TGTGCCAGCAGCTTGAGACAGGGCAATCAGCCCCAGCATTTT. Protein product: CASSLRQGNQPQHF.

This chain connects TRBV30 to TRBJ1-4; possible D gene TRBD1, 5 bases. CDR1 and CDR2 from the germline V gene are GTSNPN and SVGIG (reference sequence). CDR3 size: 14 residues. V lost 0 bases to trimming and J lost 4 bases, with 9 bases between them. CDR3 sequence (DNA): TGTGCCTGGAGTGTAGAGGGGTTTAATGAAAAACTGTTTTTT. It translates to CAWSVEGFNEKLFF. Full variable domain (missing parts from reference TRBV30 and TRBJ1-4): SQTIHQWPATLVQPVGSPLSLECTVEGTSNPNLYWYRQAAGRGLQLLFYSVGIGQISSEVPQNLSASRPQDRQFILSSKKLLLSDSGFYLCAWSVEGFNEKLFFGSGTQLSVL.

This clone appeared a single time. The chain joins TRBV6-6 to TRBJ1-1; TRBD1 aligns across 9 bases. The CDR3 contains 15 residues. The germline V gene has CDR1 MNHNY and CDR2 SVGAGI (reference sequence). V lost 1 base and J lost 6; bases outside the gene matches: 6. The DNA for the CDR3 is TGTGCCAGCAGTTACTTTTGGGACAGGGAGGCTGAAGCTTTCTTT. Translated: CASSYFWDREAEAFF.

This clone came up once. The CDR3 here is CASSIPMTPAGGYTF. The CDR3 DNA reads as TGTGCCAGCAGCATACCGATGACACCCGCGGGTGGCTACACCTTC. This sequence joins TRBV5-4 and TRBJ1-2; no clear D gene. V was clipped by 4 bases and J by 7 bases, with 20 bases between them. The CDR3 totals 15 residues. Germline CDR1 reads SGHNT; CDR2 reads YYREEE (reference sequence).

V usage is TRBV5-1 and J usage is TRBJ1-3, with D uncertain. CDR1 is SGHRS and CDR2 is YFSETQ in the germline V gene. V was clipped by 4 bases and J by 0 bases, with 5 bases between them. CDR3 length: 13 residues. The CDR3 region has the DNA TGCGCCAGCAGCCCGGACTCTGGAAACACCATATATTTT. This sequence encodes CASSPDSGNTIYF.